Included here is one T cell receptor beta chain sequence, with context. Template switching (which added a universal primer site) was used, and cDNA carried unique molecular identifiers. TCRdb passed the 5' RACE reads through MiXCR, listing each CDR3 protein once. The sample lists some 690,000 distinct CDR3 sequences, 21% occurring once. This sample was taken from a study of identical twins. This CDR3 region has 15 residues. CDR1 is DFQATT and CDR2 is SNEGSKA in the germline V gene (reference sequence). The V end was cut by 2 bases, the J end by 6 bases, with 17 bases between. The same specimen was also included in a second study, on T cells expressing NK-cell markers.

Material: PBMCs. The chain combines TRBV20-1 with TRBJ2-1; weak D call: TRBD2 (5 bases). The source of this sequence is a woman in her late teens or twenties in good health. In DNA form, the CDR3 reads TGCAGTGCTAGATCTAAGAGCGGACTCCTCAATGAGCAGTTCTTC. Translated, it gives CSARSKSGLLNEQFF.